This TCR beta chain was observed in a study of beta chain features in type 1 diabetes. General study points: Highly expressing activated T cells could be over-counted with a cDNA template.

This clone was observed a handful of times. Its antigen is as yet unknown. Every isolated RNA sample was fully reverse transcribed, so sequencing captured expressed TCRB transcripts. Sequencing was performed with immunoSEQ multiplex PCR; in TCRdb, only in-frame clones are kept and a portion is missing. Of about 160,000 clones listed, about 8.1% are singletons. The length of the CDR3 is 12 residues. The V gene lost 6 bases and the J gene lost 8 bases, with 13 bases spanning the gap. Germline CDR1 MDHEN, CDR2 SYDVKM. This TCR derives from a man aged 18-30 years in good health. This sequence joins TRBV28 and TRBJ1-2, with D maybe TRBD1 (6 bases). Sequencing was performed on central memory CD4+ T cells from blood. In DNA form, the CDR3 reads TGTGCCAGCAGCCAAGGACAGAAAGGCTACACCTTC. It encodes CASSQGQKGYTF.